This T cell receptor (beta chain) was retrieved from a study of blood T cell repertoires in COVID-19. Study information: T cells, B-cell-depleted T cells, or PBMCs supplied cDNA or gDNA.

Seattle cases were enrolled at active infection and followed longitudinally. Some clones are missing from TCRdb's copy, which holds only in-frame ones; the method was immunoSEQ multiplex PCR. This sample has 310,000 or so clones, with 87% found just once. This CDR3 is 15 amino acids long. Germline V gives CDR1 LNHDA, CDR2 SQIVND (reference sequence). Unmatched junction bases numbered 13, after V lost 7 bases and J lost 8 bases. This clone was observed once. This sequence originates from a man aged 25-45 years with COVID-19, enrolled during active disease. The material sequenced was peripheral blood. The chain recombines TRBV19 with TRBJ1-4, with 7 bases fitting TRBD1. CDR3 in amino acids: CASKGDDRAREKLFF. Here the CDR3 DNA reads TGTGCCAGTAAGGGTGACGACAGGGCTCGAGAAAAACTGTTTTTT.